This T cell receptor beta chain came from a study of T cells in Graves' hyperthyroidism and ophthalmopathy. Researchers amplified the TCR beta CDR3 regions from RNA transcripts. The primer set for the first-round RT-PCR of the TCR CDR3 was HTBI. TCRdb reprocessed the multiplex PCR reads via MiXCR and lists one record per CDR3 protein. The data show some 420,000 distinct CDR3 sequences, 12% to 15% seen once. Germline V gene data show CDR1 as SGHNT and CDR2 as YYREEE (reference sequence). The CDR3 contains 15 residues. Trimming removed 3 bases at V and 2 bases at J, with 11 bases between. V gene TRBV5-4 combines with J gene TRBJ1-4; TRBD1 might be the D (5 bases). Specimen: blood. This clonotype was obtained from a woman aged 18-29 years with Graves' hyperthyroidism. Here the CDR3 DNA reads TGTGCCAGCAGCTCCCAAAGGGGCACTAATGAAAAACTGTTTTTT. It translates to CASSSQRGTNEKLFF.